This note documents a single TCR beta chain sequence. This clone was recorded once. Its antigen target is currently unknown. Within one base of it there is no much larger clone, and no base qualities were kept. The trial excluded patients who had a history of autoimmune disease or were on systemic immunosuppression. Peripheral blood for TCR sequencing was collected from all dose cohorts at baseline, on cycle 4 day 1, and on cycle 7 day 1. The samples were taken from a phase I, first-in-human, multicenter, open-label dose-escalation trial of ivuxolimab. Adults with locally advanced or metastatic melanoma, renal cell, hepatocellular, or head and neck squamous cell carcinoma were enrolled in the trial. Before TCR sequencing, CD4+ T cells and CD8+ T cells were sorted from peripheral blood as separate populations. V is reduced by 2 bases and J by 9 bases, leaving a spacing of 10 bases between them. The germline V gene encodes CDR1 SEHNR and CDR2 FQNEAQ (reference sequence). Spanning cysteine to phenylalanine, the CDR3 consists of 13 amino acids. Only the CDR3 region is kept as DNA, spanning 39 bases read in frame from base 1.

The sample originates from a study of OX40 agonist ivuxolimab in advanced cancers. Regarding the research as a whole: Ivuxolimab was an agonistic, fully human IgG2 monoclonal antibody directed against OX40 (CD134), a costimulatory receptor. Intravenous ivuxolimab was administered to patients every 2 weeks at six dose levels: 0.01, 0.1, 0.3, 1.5, 3 and 10 mg/kg. Of the roughly 52 dose-escalation patients, hepatocellular carcinoma was present in around 20, melanoma in roughly 15, renal cell carcinoma in 9 and head and neck cancer in 9. A male proportion of 70% to 90% and a mean age of around 60 years, ranging from about 20 to 85, were recorded for the dose-escalation cohort. Prior anti-PD-1, anti-PD-L1 or anti-CTLA-4 therapy was permitted, and about two fifths of dose-escalation patients had received checkpoint inhibitors. Partial responses occurred in three dose-escalation patients: two with cutaneous melanoma and one with hepatocellular carcinoma. The purpose of peripheral TCRbeta sequencing was to test whether ivuxolimab changed TCR sequence diversity and led to clonal T-cell expansion. The paper covers the monotherapy dose-escalation part of the phase I ivuxolimab trial, which included N ≈ 52 patients.

For sequencing of the TCRbeta CDR3 region, genomic DNA was extracted from the sorted cells. The immunoSEQ Assay was used to sequence the TCRbeta CDR3 regions. In its TCRdb copy, this immuneACCESS table keeps in-frame sequences only and misses some clones. Where compared with another copy, unresolved V genes explain less than half of these, and the others have no known cause. This sample lists around 65,000 clones; approximately 89% were detected once. The biggest ten clones account for approximately 0.3% of the sample. On the study overall, not on this receptor specifically: After ivuxolimab, expanded clones were on average more numerous among CD8+ T cells than among CD4+ T cells. Clonal expansion of both CD4+ and CD8+ blood T cells was observed from baseline to week 6 at doses 0.1 to 3.0 mg/kg. Low levels of normalized T-cell clonal expansion were also seen in some nonresponding patients. Which antigens the clonally expanded peripheral T cells were specific for was not determined. In the 0.1-3.0 mg/kg groups, partial responders had among the lowest normalized peripheral clonal expansion, particularly in CD8+ T cells.

The source of this sequence is an adult with an advanced solid tumor such as melanoma, head and neck, liver or kidney cancer. Recombination connected TRBV7-9 to TRBJ1-4; the D gene is unclear. This material consisted of CD4+ or CD8+ T cells sorted from blood, taken in a trial of the OX40 agonist ivuxolimab. Read as DNA, the sequence is TGTGCCAGCAGCTTATTCCAGAACCAAAAACTGTTTTTT. It translates as CASSLFQNQKLFF.